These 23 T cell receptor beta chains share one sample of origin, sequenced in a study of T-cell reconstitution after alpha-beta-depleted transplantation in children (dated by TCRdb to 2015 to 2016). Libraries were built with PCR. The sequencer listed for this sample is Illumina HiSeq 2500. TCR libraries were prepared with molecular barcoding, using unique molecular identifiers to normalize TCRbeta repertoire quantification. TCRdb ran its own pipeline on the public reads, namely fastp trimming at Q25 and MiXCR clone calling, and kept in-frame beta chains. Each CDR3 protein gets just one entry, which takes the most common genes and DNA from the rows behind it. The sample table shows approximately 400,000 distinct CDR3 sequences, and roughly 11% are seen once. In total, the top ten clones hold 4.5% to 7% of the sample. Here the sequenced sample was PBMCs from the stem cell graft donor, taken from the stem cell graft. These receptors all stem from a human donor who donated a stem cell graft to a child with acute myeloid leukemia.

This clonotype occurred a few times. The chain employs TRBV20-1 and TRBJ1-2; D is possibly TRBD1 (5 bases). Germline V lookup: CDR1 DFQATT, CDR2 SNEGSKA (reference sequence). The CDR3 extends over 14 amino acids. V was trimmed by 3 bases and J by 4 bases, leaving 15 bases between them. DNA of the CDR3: TGCAGTGCTAGGAATCCTGGGGCAGGCTATGGCTACACCTTC. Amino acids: CSARNPGAGYGYTF.

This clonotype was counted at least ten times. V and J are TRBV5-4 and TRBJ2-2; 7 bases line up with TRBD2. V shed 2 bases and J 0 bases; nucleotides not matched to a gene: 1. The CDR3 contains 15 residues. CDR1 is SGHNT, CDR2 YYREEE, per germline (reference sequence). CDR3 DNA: TGTGCCAGCAGCTTCAGCGGGGCGAACACCGGGGAGCTGTTTTTT. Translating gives CASSFSGANTGELFF.

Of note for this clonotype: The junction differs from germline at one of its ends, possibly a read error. This CDR3 reads CSARVPGGPGGELFF. CDR3 coding DNA: TGCAGTGCCAGAGTTCCGGGAGGGCCTGGCGGGGAGCTGTTTTTT. The J gene is TRBJ2-2, the V gene TRBV20-1; TRBD2 matches at 8 bases. Germline V gene data show CDR1 as DFQATT and CDR2 as SNEGSKA (reference sequence). The CDR3 is 15 residues long.

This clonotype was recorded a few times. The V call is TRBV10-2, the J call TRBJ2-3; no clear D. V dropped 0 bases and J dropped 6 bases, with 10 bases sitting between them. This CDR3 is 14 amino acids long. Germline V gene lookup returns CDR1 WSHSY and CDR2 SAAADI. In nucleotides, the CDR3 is TGCGCCAGCAGTGAGTCAACTATGGGGGATACGCAGTATTTT. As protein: CASSESTMGDTQYF.

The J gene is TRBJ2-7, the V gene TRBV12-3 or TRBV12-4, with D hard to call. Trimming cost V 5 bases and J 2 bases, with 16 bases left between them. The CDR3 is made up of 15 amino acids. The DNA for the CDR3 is TGTGCCAGCAGTCCCACCCTGGCTACCCCCTACGAGCAGTACGTC. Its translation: CASSPTLATPYEQYV.

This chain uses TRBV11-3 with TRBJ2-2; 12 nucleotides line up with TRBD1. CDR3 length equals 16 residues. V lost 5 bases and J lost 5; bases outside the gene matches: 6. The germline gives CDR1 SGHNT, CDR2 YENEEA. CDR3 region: CASSRRDRGLTGELFF. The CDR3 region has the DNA TGTGCCAGCAGCCGCCGGGACAGGGGGCTTACCGGGGAGCTGTTTTTT.

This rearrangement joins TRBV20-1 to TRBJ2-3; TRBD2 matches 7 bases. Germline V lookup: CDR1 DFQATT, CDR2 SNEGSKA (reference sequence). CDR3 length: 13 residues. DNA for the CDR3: TGCAGAGCGGGGAAACCAAGCACAGATACGCAGTATTTT. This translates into CRAGKPSTDTQYF.

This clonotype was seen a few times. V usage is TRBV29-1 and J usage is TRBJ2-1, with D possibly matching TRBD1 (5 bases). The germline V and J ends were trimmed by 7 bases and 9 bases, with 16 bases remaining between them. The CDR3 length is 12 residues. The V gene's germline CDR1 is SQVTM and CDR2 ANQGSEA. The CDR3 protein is CSASDNWGEQFF. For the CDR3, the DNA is TGCAGCGCCTCGGACAACTGGGGTGAGCAGTTCTTC.

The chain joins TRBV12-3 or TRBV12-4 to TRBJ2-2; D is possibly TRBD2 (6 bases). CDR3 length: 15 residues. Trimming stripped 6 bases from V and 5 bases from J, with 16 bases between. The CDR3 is CASSRRPEGTGELFF. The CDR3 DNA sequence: TGTGCCAGCAGCCGGAGGCCGGAGGGTACCGGGGAGCTGTTTTTT.

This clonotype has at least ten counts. CDR3 amino acids: CSAPDGRGPNIQYF. DNA for the CDR3: TGCAGTGCCCCGGACGGGCGGGGTCCGAACATTCAGTACTTC. This chain uses TRBV20-1 with TRBJ2-4; the D gene is possibly TRBD2 (6 bases). The V gene's germline CDR1 is DFQATT and CDR2 SNEGSKA (reference sequence). The CDR3 is 14 amino acids. V was clipped by 6 bases and J by 7 bases, with 19 bases between them.

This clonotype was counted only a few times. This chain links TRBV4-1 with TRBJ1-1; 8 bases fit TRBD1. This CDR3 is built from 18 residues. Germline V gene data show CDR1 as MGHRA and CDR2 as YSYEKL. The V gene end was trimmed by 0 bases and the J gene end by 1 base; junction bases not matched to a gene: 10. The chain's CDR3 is CASSQDGIRGPGNTEAFF. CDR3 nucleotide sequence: TGCGCCAGCAGCCAAGATGGGATCAGGGGGCCGGGGAACACTGAAGCTTTCTTT.

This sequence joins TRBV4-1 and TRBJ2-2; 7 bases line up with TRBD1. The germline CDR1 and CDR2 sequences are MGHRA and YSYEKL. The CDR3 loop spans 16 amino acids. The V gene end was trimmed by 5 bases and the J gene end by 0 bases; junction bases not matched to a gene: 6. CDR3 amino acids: CASSYRQGSNTGELFF. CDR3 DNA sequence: TGCGCCAGCAGCTACCGACAGGGTTCGAACACCGGGGAGCTGTTTTTT.

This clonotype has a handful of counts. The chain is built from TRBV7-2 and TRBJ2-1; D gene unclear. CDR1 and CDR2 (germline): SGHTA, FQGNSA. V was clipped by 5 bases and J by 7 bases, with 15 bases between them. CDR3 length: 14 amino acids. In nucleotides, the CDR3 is TGTGCCAGCAGCCCTGTAGGGCCCCCTAATGAGCAGTTCTTC. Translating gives CASSPVGPPNEQFF.

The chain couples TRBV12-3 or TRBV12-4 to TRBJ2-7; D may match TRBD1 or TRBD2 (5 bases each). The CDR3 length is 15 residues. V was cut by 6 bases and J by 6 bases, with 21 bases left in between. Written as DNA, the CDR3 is TGTGCCAGCAGCCGCTTCGGGGCTAGGTCCGCCGAGCAGTACTTC. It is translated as CASSRFGARSAEQYF.

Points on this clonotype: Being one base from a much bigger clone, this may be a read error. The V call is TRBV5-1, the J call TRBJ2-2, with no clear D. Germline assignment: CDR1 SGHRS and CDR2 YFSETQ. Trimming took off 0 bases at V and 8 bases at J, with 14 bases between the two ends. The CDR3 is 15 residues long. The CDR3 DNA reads TGCGCCAGCAGCTTGGCTGGCCTTTCCGCTGGGGAGCTGTTTTTT. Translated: CASSLAGLSAGELFF.

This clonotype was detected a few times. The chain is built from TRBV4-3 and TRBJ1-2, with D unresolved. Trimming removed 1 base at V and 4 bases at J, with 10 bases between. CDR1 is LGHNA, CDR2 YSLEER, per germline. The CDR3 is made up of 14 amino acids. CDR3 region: CASSQAPVAYGYTF. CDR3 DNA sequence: TGCGCCAGCAGCCAAGCCCCGGTGGCCTATGGCTACACCTTC.

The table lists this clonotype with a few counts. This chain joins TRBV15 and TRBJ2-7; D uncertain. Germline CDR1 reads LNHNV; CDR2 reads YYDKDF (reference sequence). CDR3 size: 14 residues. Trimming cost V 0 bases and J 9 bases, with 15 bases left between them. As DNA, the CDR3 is TGTGCCACCAGCAGAGATTTGACCGCTGAGAGGCAGTACTTC. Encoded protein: CATSRDLTAERQYF.

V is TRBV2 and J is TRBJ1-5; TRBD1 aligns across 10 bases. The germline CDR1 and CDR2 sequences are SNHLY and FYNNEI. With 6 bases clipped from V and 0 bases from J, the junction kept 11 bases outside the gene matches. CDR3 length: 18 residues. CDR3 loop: CASRTGTGEGYSNQPQHF. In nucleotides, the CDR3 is TGTGCCAGCAGAACCGGGACAGGGGAGGGGTATAGCAATCAGCCCCAGCATTTT.

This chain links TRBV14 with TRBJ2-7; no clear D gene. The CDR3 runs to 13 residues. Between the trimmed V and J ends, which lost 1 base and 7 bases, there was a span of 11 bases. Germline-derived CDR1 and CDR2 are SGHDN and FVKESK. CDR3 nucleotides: TGTGCCAGCAGCCAAGCGGGTGCGTGGGAGCAGTACTTC. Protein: CASSQAGAWEQYF.

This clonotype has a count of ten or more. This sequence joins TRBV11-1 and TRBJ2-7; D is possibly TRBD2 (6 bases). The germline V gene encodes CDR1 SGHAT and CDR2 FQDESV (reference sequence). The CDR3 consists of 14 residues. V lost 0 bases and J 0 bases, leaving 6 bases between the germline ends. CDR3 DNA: TGTGCCAGCAGCTTAGCTAGCGGCTCCTACGAGCAGTACTTC. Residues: CASSLASGSYEQYF.

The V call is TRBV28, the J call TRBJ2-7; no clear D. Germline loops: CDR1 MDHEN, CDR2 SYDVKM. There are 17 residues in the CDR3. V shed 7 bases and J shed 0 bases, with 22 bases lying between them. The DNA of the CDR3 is TGTGCCAGCAAACCCTATTTATTAGCCCACCACTCCTACGAGCAGTACTTC. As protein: CASKPYLLAHHSYEQYF.

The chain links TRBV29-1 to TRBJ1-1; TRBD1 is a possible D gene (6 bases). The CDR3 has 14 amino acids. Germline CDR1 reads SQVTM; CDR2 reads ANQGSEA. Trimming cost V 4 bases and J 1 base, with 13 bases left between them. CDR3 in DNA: TGCAGCGTTGTTAGGACAGCGCCGAACACTGAAGCTTTCTTT. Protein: CSVVRTAPNTEAFF.

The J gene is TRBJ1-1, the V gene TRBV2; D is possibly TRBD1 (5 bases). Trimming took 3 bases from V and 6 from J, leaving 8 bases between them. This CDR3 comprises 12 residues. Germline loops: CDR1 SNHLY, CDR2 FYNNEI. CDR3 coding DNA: TGTGCCAGCAGTGATGGGGGGGCTGAAGCTTTCTTT. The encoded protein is CASSDGGAEAFF.